The 3 T cell receptor beta chains below all came from one sample that was sequenced in a study of CD8 T cells in ankylosing spondylitis. These receptors' antigens are unknown. Study results and limitations: A motif of fewer than ten highly homologous TCR beta variants was seen as apparently characteristic of ankylosing spondylitis blood.

MiXCR, applied by TCRdb to the 5' RACE reads, yields one record per CDR3 protein. The sample shows 750,000 to 850,000 distinct CDR3 sequences, roughly 12% of them seen only once. The sample consisted of blood, either unsorted or a sorted T cell fraction (not recorded which). The receptors were gathered from a male donor with ankylosing spondylitis.

This clonotype has ten or more counts. The chain couples TRBV27 to TRBJ2-1; D is possibly TRBD2 (6 bases). The germline gives CDR1 MNHEY, CDR2 SMNVEV (reference sequence). V lost 2 bases, J lost 5 bases, and 13 bases lay in between. The CDR3 is 15 amino acids. This chain's CDR3 is CASSLRGLGHNEQFF. CDR3 DNA: TGTGCCAGCAGTTTAAGGGGACTCGGTCACAATGAGCAGTTCTTC.

The chain combines TRBV29-1 with TRBJ2-7; perhaps TRBD2 as D (5 bases). The CDR3 consists of 13 residues. CDR1 SQVTM and CDR2 ANQGSEA come from the germline V gene. With 4 bases removed from V and 6 bases from J, the gap between germline ends came to 16 bases. CDR3 DNA sequence: TGCAGCGTTGGTCCCATCCCCGCGGGCGAGCAGTACTTC. This translates into CSVGPIPAGEQYF.

The chain recombines TRBV7-3 with TRBJ1-1, with 8 bases fitting TRBD1. This CDR3 is 14 amino acids long. With V trimmed by 4 bases and J by 5 bases, 6 bases remained unmatched. Germline V gene lookup returns CDR1 SGHTA and CDR2 FQGTGA. The CDR3 sequence: CASSSQGGETEAFF. For the CDR3, the DNA is TGTGCCAGCAGCTCACAGGGGGGAGAGACTGAAGCTTTCTTT. Variable domain in full (rest from reference TRBV7-3 and TRBJ1-1): GAGVSQTPSNKVTEKGKYVELRCDPISGHTALYWYRQSLGQGPEFLIYFQGTGAADDSGLPNDRFFAVRPEGSVSTLKIQRTERGDSAVYLCASSSQGGETEAFFGQGTRLTVV.